This record covers a single T cell receptor beta chain. The antigen remains unidentified. The data were produced by immunoSEQ multiplex PCR, yet TCRdb's version contains in-frame clones alone and is incomplete. The top ten hold around 1.9% of the sample, which has roughly 4,700 clones, roughly 90% seen once. Germline loops: CDR1 LNHDA, CDR2 SQIVND (reference sequence). Deletions cut 3 bases from V and 5 bases from J, with 8 bases between. CDR3 length: 13 amino acids. This sample stems from a study of immune evolution from preneoplasia to lung adenocarcinoma. The study's findings and limits: Later-stage lesions appeared to have more T cells, more diversity, less clonality.

Sequenced: FFPE atypical adenomatous hyperplasia tissue from the lung. As to subset: atypical adenomatous hyperplasia (AAH), lung preneoplasia. The rearrangement links TRBV19 to TRBJ1-5, with a possible D match to TRBD1 (6 bases). The receptor comes from a person aged 70 to 79 with lung adenocarcinoma. The CDR3 DNA sequence: TGTGCCAGTAGTATCCCAGGGGATCAGCCCCAGCATTTT. It is translated as CASSIPGDQPQHF.